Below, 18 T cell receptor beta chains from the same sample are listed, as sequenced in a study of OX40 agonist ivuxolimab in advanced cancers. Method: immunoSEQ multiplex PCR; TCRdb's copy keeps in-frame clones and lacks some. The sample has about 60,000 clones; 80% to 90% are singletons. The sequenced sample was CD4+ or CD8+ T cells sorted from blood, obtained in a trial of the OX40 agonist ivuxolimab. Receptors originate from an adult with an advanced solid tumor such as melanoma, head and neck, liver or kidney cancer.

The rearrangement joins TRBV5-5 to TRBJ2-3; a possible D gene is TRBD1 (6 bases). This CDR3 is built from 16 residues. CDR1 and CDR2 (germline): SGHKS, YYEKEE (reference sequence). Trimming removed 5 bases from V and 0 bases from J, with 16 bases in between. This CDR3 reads CASSYGGTSSTDTQYF. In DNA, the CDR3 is TGTGCCAGCAGTTATGGGGGCACCTCTAGCACAGATACGCAGTATTTT. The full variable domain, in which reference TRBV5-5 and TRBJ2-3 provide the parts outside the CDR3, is DAGVTQSPTHLIKTRGQQVTLRCSPISGHKSVSWYQQVLGQGPQFIFQYYEKEERGRGNFPDRFSARQFPNYSSELNVNALLLGDSALYLCASSYGGTSSTDTQYFGPGTRLTVL.

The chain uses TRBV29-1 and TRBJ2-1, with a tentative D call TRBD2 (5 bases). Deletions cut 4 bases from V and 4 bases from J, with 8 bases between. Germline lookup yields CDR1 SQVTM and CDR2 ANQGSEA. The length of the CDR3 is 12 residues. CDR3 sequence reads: CSVAGNYNEQFF. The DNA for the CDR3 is TGCAGCGTTGCCGGGAATTACAATGAGCAGTTCTTC.

The CDR3 DNA sequence: TGTGCCAGCAGCTTTGTCTCGGGACTAGCGGCCGGGGAGCTGTTTTTT. It is translated as CASSFVSGLAAGELFF. This chain connects TRBV11-2 to TRBJ2-2; 11 positions agree with TRBD2. Germline trimming cut 3 bases from V and 6 bases from J; bases unmatched to any gene: 6. Germline V gene sequence: CDR1 SGHAT, CDR2 FQNNGV. The CDR3 has 16 amino acids.

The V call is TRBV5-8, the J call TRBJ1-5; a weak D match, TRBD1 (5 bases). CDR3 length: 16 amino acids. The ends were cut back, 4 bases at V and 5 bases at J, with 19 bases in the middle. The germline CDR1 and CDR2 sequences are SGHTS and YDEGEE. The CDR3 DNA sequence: TGTGCCAGCAGCCAACTTAGATCAGGGTTTTATCAGCCCCAGCATTTT. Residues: CASSQLRSGFYQPQHF.

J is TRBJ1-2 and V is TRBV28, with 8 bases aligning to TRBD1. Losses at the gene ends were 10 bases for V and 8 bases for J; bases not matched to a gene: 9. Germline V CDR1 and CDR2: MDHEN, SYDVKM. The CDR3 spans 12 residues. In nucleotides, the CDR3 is TGTGCCATCTTCCAGGGGGCTGGGGGCTACACCTTC. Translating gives CAIFQGAGGYTF.

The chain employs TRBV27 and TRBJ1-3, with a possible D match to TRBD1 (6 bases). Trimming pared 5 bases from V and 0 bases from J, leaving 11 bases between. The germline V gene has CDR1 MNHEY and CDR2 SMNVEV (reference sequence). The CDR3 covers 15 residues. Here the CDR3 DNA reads TGTGCCAGCAGTAAGACAGGCTACTCTGGAAACACCATATATTTT. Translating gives CASSKTGYSGNTIYF.

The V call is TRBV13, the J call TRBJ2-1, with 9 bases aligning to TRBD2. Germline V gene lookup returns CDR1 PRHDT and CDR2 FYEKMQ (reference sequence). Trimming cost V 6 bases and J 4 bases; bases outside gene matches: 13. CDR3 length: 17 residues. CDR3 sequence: CASSPRTGLATYNEQFF. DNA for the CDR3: TGTGCCAGCAGTCCCCGGACGGGACTAGCAACTTACAATGAGCAGTTCTTC.

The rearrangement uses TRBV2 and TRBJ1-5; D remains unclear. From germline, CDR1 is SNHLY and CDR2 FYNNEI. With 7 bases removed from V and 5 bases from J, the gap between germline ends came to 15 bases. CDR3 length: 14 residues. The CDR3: CASTFLAQDQPQHF. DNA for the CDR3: TGTGCCAGCACCTTTCTGGCACAAGATCAGCCCCAGCATTTT. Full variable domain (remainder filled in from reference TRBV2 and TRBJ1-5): EPEVTQTPSHQVTQMGQEVILRCVPISNHLYFYWYRQILGQKVEFLVSFYNNEISEKSEIFDDQFSVERPDGSNFTLKIRSTKLEDSAMYFCASTFLAQDQPQHFGDGTRLSIL.

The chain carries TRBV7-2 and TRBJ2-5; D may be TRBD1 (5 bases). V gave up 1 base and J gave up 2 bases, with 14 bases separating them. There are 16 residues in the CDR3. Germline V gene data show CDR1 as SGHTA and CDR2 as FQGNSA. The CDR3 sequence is CASSLGGRGTQETQYF. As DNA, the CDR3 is TGTGCCAGCAGCTTAGGGGGAAGGGGCACACAAGAGACCCAGTACTTC.

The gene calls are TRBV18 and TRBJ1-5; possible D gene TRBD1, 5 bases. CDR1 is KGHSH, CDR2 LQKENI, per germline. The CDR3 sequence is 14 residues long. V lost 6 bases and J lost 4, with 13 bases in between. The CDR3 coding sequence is TGTGCCAGCTCCCGGGACGCACGAAATCAGCCCCAGCATTTT. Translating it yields CASSRDARNQPQHF.

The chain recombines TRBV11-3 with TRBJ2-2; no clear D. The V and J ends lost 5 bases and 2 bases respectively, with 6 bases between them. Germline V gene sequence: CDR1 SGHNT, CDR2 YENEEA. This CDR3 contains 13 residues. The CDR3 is CASSPTNTGELFF. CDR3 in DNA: TGTGCCAGCAGCCCGACAAACACCGGGGAGCTGTTTTTT. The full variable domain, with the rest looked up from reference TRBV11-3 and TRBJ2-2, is EAGVVQSPRYKIIEKKQPVAFWCNPISGHNTLYWYLQNLGQGPELLIRYENEEAVDDSQLPKDRFSAERLKGVDSTLKIQPAELGDSAVYLCASSPTNTGELFFGEGSRLTVL.

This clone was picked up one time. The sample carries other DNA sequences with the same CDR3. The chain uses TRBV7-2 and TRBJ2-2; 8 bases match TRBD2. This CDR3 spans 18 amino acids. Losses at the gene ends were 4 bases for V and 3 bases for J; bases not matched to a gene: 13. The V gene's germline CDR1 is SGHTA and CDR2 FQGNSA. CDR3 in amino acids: CASSSTGSSGGHTGELFF. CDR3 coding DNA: TGTGCCAGCAGCTCCACCGGGTCCTCGGGAGGGCACACCGGGGAGCTGTTTTTT.

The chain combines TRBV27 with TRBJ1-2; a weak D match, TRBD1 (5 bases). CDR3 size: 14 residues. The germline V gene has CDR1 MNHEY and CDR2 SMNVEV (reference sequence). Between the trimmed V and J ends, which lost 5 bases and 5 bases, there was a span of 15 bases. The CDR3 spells CASSRGVYTYGYTF. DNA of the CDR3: TGTGCCAGCAGTCGAGGGGTCTACACTTATGGCTACACCTTC.

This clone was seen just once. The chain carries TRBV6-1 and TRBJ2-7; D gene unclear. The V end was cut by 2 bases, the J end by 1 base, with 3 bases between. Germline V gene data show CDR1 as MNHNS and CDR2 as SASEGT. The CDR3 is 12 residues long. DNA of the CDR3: TGTGCCAGCAGTGAACAGTCCTACGAGCAGTACTTC. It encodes CASSEQSYEQYF.

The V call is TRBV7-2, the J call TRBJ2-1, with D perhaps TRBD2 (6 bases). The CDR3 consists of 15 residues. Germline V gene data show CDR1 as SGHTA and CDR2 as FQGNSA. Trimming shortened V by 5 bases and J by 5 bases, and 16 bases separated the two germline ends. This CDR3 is CASSGRRSGHNEQFF. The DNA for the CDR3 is TGTGCCAGCAGCGGAAGACGTAGCGGTCACAATGAGCAGTTCTTC.

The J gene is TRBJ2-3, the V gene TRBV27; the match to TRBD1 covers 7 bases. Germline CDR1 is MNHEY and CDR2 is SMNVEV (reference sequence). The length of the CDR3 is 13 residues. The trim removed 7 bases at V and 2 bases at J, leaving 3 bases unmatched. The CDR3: CASTTGATDTQYF. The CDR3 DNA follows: TGTGCCAGCACCACAGGGGCCACAGATACGCAGTATTTT.

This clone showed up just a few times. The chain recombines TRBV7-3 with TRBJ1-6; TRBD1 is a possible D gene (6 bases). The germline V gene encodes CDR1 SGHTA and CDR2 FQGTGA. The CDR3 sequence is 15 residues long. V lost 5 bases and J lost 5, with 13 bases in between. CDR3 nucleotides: TGTGCCAGCAGCCAGTCGGGGGCCAATAATTCACCCCTCCACTTT. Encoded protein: CASSQSGANNSPLHF.

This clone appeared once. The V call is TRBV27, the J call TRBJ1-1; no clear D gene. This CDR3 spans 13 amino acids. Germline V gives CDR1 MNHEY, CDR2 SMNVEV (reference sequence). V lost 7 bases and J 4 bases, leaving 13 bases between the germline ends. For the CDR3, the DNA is TGTGCCAGCATCGGGCAGTTTGGCACTGAAGCTTTCTTT. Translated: CASIGQFGTEAFF.